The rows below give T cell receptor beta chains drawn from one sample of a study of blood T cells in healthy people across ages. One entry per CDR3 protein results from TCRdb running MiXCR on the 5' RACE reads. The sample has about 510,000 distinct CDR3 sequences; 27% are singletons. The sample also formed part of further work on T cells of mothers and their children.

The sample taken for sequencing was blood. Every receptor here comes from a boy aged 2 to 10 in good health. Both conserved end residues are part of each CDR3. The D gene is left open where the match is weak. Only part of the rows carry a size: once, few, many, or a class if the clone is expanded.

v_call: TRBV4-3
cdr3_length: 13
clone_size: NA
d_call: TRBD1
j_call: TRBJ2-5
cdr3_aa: CASSRDSRETQYF
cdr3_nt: TGCGCCAGCAGCCGGGACAGCCGAGAGACCCAGTACTTC

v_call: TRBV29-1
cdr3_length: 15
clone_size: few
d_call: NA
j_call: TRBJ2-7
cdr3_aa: CSVEEAQPGAYEQYF
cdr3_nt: TGCAGCGTTGAAGAAGCACAGCCCGGGGCCTACGAGCAGTACTTC

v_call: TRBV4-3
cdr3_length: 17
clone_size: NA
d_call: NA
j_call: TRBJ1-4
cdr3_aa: CASSQVKTTTFPEKLFF
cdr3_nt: TGCGCCAGCAGCCAAGTTAAGACCACTACTTTTCCGGAAAAACTGTTTTTT

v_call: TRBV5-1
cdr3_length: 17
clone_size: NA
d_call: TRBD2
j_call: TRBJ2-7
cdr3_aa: CASSGMTSGGPSYEQYF
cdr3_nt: TGCGCCAGCAGCGGTATGACTAGCGGGGGCCCCTCCTACGAGCAGTACTTC

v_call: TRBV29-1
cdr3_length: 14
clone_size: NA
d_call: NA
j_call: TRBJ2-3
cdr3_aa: CSVEGRGGTDTQYF
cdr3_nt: TGCAGCGTTGAAGGCAGGGGTGGCACAGATACGCAGTATTTT

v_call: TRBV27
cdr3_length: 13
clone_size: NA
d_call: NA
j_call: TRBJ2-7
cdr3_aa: CASSTQGLVEQYF
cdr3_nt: TGTGCCAGCAGCACACAGGGTCTGGTCGAGCAGTACTTC

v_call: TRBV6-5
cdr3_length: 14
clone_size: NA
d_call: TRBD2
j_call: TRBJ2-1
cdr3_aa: CASSYAGGFWEQFF
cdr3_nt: TGTGCCAGCAGTTACGCGGGGGGGTTTTGGGAGCAGTTCTTC

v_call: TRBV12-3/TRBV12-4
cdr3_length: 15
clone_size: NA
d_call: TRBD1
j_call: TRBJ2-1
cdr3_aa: CASRIYRGQDNEQFF
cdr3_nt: TGTGCCAGCAGGATATACCGCGGACAGGACAATGAGCAGTTCTTC

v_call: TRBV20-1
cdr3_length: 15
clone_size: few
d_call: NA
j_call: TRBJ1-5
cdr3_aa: CSARGTDYSNQPQHF
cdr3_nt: TGCAGTGCTAGGGGGACGGATTATAGCAATCAGCCCCAGCATTTT

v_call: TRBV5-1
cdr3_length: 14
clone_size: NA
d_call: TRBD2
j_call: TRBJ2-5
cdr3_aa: CASSPGLAEPTQYF
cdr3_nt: TGCGCCAGCAGCCCGGGACTAGCGGAACCTACCCAGTACTTC

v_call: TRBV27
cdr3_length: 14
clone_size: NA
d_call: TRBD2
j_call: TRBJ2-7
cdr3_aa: CASSLGGWLQEQYF
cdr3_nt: TGTGCCAGCAGTTTGGGGGGGTGGCTTCAAGAGCAGTACTTC

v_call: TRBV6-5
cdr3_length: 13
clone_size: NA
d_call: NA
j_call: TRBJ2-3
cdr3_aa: CASSWGSTDTQYF
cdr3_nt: TGTGCCAGCAGTTGGGGCAGCACAGATACGCAGTATTTT

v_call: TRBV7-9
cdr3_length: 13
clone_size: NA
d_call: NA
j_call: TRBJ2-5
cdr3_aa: CASSKTEGYAQYF
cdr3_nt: TGTGCCAGCAGCAAGACAGAAGGGTATGCGCAGTACTTC

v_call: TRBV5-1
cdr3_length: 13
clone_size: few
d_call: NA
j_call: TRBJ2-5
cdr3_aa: CASSLGHYETQYF
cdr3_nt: TGCGCCAGCAGCTTGGGACATTACGAGACCCAGTACTTC

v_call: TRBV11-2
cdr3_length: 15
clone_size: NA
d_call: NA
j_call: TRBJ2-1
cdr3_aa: CASTGGGTAYNEQFF
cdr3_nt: TGTGCCAGCACCGGAGGAGGTACAGCCTACAATGAGCAGTTCTTC

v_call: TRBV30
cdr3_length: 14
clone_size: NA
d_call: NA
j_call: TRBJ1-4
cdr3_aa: CAWSVKATNEKLFF
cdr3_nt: TGTGCCTGGAGTGTTAAGGCAACTAATGAAAAACTGTTTTTT

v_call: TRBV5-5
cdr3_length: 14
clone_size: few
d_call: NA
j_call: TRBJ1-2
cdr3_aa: CASSSTGTPRDYTF
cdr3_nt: TGTGCCAGCAGTTCTACCGGGACGCCGAGGGACTACACCTTC